This T cell receptor beta chain was profiled in a study of long-term antiretroviral therapy in people with HIV (dated by TCRdb to the early 2020s). Turning to the overall study: The earliest samples were collected about a decade before the 2015 WHO recommendation for immediate ART, when ART was typically delayed until CD4 counts fell. Of the roughly 30 participants with HIV, roughly 10 were female. The cohort contributed roughly 200 cryopreserved PBMC samples from a few dozen adults with confirmed HIV infection, collected serially over a mean of around 6 years (range 1-12). No cross-contamination during QIAcube processing was seen in test extractions of a monoclonal T-cell line run alongside a few dozen polyclonal samples. A retrospective serial study tested whether changes in peripheral blood TRB repertoire composition and diversity were associated with ART initiation and durable HIV suppression.

The immunoSEQ hsTCRB v3.0 assay was used at survey level resolution to sequence the TRB variable region. A depth of about 35,000-55,000 T-cell genomes per sample was targeted for TRB sequencing. Pooled TRB libraries were sequenced on an Illumina MiSeq with a v3 150-cycle kit. Concerning the study's data processing: Repertoire analysis was performed in R inside a reproducible Nextflow workflow that covered QC, data transformation and analysis. LymphoSeq2, an R package for exploring AIRR-Seq data, was used to implement the custom analyses. A few samples yielding fewer than 5000 total TRB sequences were excluded, leaving 150 to 200 analyzed HIV repertoires. Of the 188 retained HIV repertoires, approximately 57 were collected before and more than 120 after ART initiation. Each repertoire was downsampled to 5000 TRB nucleotide sequences, and summary statistics were averaged across 100 downsampling iterations. TRB sequences were retained for analysis only if CDR3 regions of at least seven amino acids were present. Diversity was assessed using a clonality score derived from Shannon entropy and using the Gini coefficient. In the repertoire networks, any two of the top 5000 CDR3 amino acid sequences were linked whenever the two sequences differed by an edit distance of one. GLIPH2 predicted antigen specificity groups and MHC restriction for TRB CDR3 amino acid sequences. To flag known associations with CMV, EBV, HIV or tissue antigens, CDR3 amino acid sequences were compared against VDJdb and McPAS-TCR. Pre-ART, post-ART and control groups were compared with Wilcoxon signed-rank tests and Holm-Bonferroni correction. The table was pulled from immuneACCESS by TCRdb, which kept in-frame rearrangements only. Such tables lose some clones; where checked, under half of the loss comes from unresolved V genes, and the rest has no known cause. From that table come the V and J calls and clone size; the DNA was used to work out D and trimming. Here the sample has 27,000 or so clones; 80% to 90% occur a single time. The ten largest clones represent approximately 15% of the sample.

Inclusion was restricted to participants for whom at least one PBMC sample before ART initiation and at least two post-ART samples were available. All participants with HIV were treated in the United States of America. Before DNA extraction, cryopreserved samples of about 0.95-10 million PBMC were thawed and then washed. At the time of the earliest PBMC sample, participants with HIV were aged between about 20 and 54 years. PBMC samples from each participant spanned 1-4 timepoints before ART initiation and 2-8 timepoints after ART initiation, with a median of 7 samples. For every participant, serial HIV viral load, CD4+ T-cell count, ART history and demographic data were obtained. Genomic DNA was extracted from unsorted PBMC with a Qiagen kit on a QIAcube, with processing performed in batches of 12 samples. Overall study results and their limits: At every time point, the repertoire was dominated by expanded TRB clones first identified before ART initiation, although this dominance fluctuated and, in many PLHIV, declined after ART. Limited PBMC availability meant only the TCR beta chain was sequenced, without alpha chain pairing. Narrower CDR3 length ranges were observed in HIV repertoires than in controls, and an antigen-experienced repertoire with only a slight naive shift after ART was suggested by the network structure. ART initiation was associated with a significant increase in TRB diversity, but diversity stayed significantly below transplant donor controls even after long-term ART. No data were available on ART adherence, viral resistance or therapy changes, limiting inferences about post-ART repertoire changes. The samples span the years 2004 to 2017, and the ART regimens used at that time may not be as effective as current regimens. Because pre-ART samples had limited cell numbers, unsorted PBMC were profiled rather than sorted CD4+ and CD8+ T cells.

As concerns this clone: Its antigen specificity is not known. No quality values exist for individual bases; no much larger clone is one base distant.

A distance of 11 bases separates the germline ends of V and J, which lose 4 bases and 6 bases respectively. Reading the germline V gene (reference sequence) gives CDR1 SGHNT and CDR2 YYREEE. The CDR3 numbers 13 residues from cysteine through phenylalanine. Only the CDR3 part of the read is kept: 39 bases, read in frame from the first base. The sample here was unsorted PBMCs, taken 1.2 years after starting antiretroviral therapy. This receptor was taken from a man aged 45-65 years with HIV. In this chain, TRBV5-4 is recombined with TRBJ1-5; TRBD1 might be the D gene, on 5 matching bases. The CDR3 protein sequence reads: CASSPGRGQPQHF. In nucleotide form, the sequence is TGTGCCAGCAGCCCCGGGAGGGGTCAGCCCCAGCATTTT.